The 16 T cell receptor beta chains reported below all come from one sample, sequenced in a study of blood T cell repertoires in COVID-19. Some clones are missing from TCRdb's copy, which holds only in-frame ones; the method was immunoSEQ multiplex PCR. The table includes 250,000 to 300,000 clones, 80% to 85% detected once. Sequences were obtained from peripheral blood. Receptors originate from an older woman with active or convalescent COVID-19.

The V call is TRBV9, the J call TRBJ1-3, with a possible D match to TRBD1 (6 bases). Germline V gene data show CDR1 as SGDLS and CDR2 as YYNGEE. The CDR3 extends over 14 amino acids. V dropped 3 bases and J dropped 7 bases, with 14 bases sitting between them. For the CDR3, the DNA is TGTGCCAGCAGCGGCAGGTGGGGGCGGAACACCATATATTTT. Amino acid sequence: CASSGRWGRNTIYF.

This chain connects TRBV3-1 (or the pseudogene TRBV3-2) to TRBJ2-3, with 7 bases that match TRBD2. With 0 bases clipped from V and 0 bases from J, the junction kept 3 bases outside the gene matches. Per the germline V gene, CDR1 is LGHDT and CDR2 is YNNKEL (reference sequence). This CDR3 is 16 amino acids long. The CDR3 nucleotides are TGTGCCAGCAGCCAAGATCAGACTAGCAGCACAGATACGCAGTATTTT. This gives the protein CASSQDQTSSTDTQYF.

CDR3 in DNA: TGCAGTGCTAGTGAGAGGGGGCGGGACTATGGCTACACCTTC. The encoded protein is CSASERGRDYGYTF. The chain joins TRBV20-1 to TRBJ1-2; 7 bases align to TRBD1. The V gene end was trimmed by 3 bases and the J gene end by 3 bases; junction bases not matched to a gene: 7. Germline assignment: CDR1 DFQATT and CDR2 SNEGSKA (reference sequence). The CDR3 is 14 amino acids.

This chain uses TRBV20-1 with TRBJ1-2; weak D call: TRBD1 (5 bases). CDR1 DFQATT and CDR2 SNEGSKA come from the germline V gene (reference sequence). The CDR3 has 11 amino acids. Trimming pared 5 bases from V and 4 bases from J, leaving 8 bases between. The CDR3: CSAGALYGYTF. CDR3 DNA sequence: TGCAGTGCTGGGGCCCTCTATGGCTACACCTTC.

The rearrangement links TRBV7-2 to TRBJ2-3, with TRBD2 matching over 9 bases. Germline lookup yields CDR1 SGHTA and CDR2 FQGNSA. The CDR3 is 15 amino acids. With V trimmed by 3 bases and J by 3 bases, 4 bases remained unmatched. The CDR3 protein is CASSLGGLATDTQYF. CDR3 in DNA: TGTGCCAGCAGCTTGGGAGGACTAGCGACAGATACGCAGTATTTT.

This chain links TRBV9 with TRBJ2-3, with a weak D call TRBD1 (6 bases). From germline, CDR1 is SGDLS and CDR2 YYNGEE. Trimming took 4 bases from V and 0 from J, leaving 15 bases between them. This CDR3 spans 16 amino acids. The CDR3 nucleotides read TGTGCCAGCAGCTCCCACAGGGAGACTAGCACAGATACGCAGTATTTT. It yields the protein CASSSHRETSTDTQYF.

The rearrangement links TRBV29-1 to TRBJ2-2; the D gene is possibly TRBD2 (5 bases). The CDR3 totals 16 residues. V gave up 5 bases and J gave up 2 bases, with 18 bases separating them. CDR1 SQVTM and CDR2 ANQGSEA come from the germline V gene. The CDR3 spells CSVLSGSPANTGELFF. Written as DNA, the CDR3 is TGCAGCGTTCTGAGCGGATCCCCTGCAAACACCGGGGAGCTGTTTTTT.

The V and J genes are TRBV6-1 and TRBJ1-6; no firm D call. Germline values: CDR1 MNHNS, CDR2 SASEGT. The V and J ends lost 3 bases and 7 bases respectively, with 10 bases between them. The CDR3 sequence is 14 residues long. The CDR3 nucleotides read TGTGCCAGCAGTGAGCTCGCGGGGAATTCACCCCTCCACTTT. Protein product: CASSELAGNSPLHF.

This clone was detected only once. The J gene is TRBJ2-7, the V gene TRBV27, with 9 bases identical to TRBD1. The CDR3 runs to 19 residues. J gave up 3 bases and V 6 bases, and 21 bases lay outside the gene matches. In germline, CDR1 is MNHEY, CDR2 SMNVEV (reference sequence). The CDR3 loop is CASSFKPPKDRGKIYEQYF. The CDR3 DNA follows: TGTGCCAGCAGCTTCAAACCACCGAAGGACAGGGGAAAGATCTACGAGCAGTACTTC.

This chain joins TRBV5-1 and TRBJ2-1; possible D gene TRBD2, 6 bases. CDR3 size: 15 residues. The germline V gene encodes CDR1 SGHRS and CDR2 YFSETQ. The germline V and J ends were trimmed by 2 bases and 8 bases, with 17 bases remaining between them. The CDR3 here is CASSFGSASVDEQFF. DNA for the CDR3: TGCGCCAGCAGCTTCGGCTCGGCTAGCGTCGATGAGCAGTTCTTC.

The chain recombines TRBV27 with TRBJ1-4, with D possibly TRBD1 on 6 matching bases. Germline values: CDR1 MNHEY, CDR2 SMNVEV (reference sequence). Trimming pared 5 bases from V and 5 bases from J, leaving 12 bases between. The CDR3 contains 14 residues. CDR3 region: CASSPRDTNEKLFF. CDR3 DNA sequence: TGTGCCAGCAGTCCCCGGGACACAAATGAAAAACTGTTTTTT.

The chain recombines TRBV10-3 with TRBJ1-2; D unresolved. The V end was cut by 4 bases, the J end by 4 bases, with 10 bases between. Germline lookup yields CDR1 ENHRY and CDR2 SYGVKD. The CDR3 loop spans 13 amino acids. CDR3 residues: CAISVEGGYGYTF. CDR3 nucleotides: TGTGCCATCAGTGTGGAGGGTGGCTATGGCTACACCTTC.

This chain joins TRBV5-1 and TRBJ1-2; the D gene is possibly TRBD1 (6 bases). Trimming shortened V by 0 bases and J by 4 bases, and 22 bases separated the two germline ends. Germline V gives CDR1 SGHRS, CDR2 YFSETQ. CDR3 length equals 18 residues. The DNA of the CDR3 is TGCGCCAGCAGCTTGGCCGACGGCGGGGGCCTGTCCCCCTATGGCTACACCTTC. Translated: CASSLADGGGLSPYGYTF.

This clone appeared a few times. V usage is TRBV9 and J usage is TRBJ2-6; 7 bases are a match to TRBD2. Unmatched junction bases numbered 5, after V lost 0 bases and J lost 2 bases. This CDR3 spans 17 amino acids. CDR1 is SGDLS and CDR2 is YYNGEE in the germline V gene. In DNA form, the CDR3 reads TGTGCCAGCAGCGTAGGGGAGGGATACACTGGGGCCAACGTCCTGACTTTC. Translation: CASSVGEGYTGANVLTF. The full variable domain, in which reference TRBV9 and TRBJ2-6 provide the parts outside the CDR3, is DSGVTQTPKHLITATGQRVTLRCSPRSGDLSVYWYQQSLDQGLQFLIQYYNGEERAKGNILERFSAQQFPDLHSELNLSSLELGDSALYFCASSVGEGYTGANVLTFGAGSRLTVL.

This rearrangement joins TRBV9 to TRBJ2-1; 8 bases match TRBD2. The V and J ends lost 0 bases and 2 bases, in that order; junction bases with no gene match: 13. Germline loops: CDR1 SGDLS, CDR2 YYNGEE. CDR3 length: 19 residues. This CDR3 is CASSVGEASGLTPYNEQFF. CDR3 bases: TGTGCCAGCAGCGTAGGGGAGGCTAGCGGGTTAACACCCTACAATGAGCAGTTCTTC.

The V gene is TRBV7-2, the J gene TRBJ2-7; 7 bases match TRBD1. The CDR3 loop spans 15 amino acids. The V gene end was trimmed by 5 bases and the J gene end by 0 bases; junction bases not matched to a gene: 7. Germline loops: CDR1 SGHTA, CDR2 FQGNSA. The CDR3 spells CASSPQTGSSYEQYF. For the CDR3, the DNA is TGTGCCAGCAGCCCCCAGACAGGGAGCTCCTACGAGCAGTACTTC.